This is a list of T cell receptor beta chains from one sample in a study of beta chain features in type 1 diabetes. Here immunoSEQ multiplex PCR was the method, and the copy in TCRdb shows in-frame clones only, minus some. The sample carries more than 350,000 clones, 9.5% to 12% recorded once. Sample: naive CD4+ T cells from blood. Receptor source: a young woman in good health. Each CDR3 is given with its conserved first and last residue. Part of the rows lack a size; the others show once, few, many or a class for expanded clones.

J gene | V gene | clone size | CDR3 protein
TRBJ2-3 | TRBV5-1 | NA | CASSLAGDRVTDTQYF
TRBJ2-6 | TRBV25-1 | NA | CASIHSGANVLTF
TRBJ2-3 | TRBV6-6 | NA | CASSYRVGTADTQYF
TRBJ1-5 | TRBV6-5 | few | CASSYSKQGWQPQHF
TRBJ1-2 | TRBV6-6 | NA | CASSGDSSYGYTF
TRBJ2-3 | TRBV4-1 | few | CASSQPVRLAGVTDTQYF
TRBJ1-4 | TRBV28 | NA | CASSFANEKLFF
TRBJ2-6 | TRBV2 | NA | CASKTGAAGANVLTF
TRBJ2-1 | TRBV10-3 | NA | CAISESPYNEQFF
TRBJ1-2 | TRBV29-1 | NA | CSVGFWDGDGYTF
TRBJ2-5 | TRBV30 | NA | CAWSYRGRETQYF
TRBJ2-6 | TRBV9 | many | CASSGVRPSGANVLTF
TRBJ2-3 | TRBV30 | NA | CAWKVTSTDTQYF
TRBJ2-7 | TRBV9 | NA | CASSVLLGEQYF
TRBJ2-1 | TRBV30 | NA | CAWSANRDSSYNEQFF
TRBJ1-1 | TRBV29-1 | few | CSLRLGTGGALAEAFF
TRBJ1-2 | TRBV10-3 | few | CAISTEGTYGYTF
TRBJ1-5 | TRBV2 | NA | CASHRGPNQPQHF
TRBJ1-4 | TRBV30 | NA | CAWSVMLGPNEKLFF
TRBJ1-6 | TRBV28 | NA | CASIPDRINSPLHF
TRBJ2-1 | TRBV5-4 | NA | CASSHPGGDNEQFF
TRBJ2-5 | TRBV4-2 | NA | CASSPSLAGQETQYF
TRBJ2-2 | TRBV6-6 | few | CASRPSGRNTGELFF
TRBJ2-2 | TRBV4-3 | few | CASSQDGTGGTGELFF
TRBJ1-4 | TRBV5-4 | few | CASSKQDLGQSLNEKLFF
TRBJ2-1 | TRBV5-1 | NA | CASSLGLAGNNEQFF
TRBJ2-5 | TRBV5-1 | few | CASSYSRQETQYF
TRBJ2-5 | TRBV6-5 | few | CASRAGGETQYF
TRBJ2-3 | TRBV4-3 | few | CASSVRLPGVITDTQYF
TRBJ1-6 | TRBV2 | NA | CASSGQGNSPLHF
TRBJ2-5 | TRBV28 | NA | CASSRDRGLEETQYF
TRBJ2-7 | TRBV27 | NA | CASSLFPPGWHEQYF
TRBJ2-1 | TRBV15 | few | CATRGAGSYNEQFF
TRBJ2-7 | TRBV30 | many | CAWGPQAYEQYF
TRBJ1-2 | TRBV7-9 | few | CASSFDRVEGYTF
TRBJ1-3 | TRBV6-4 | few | CARGQGFRSGNTIYF
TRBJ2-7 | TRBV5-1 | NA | CASSLALQSGYEQYF
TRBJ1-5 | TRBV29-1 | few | CRYTLGHNHQPQHF
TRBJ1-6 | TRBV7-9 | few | CASSVGQGIGF